These T cell receptor beta chains were read from a single sample in a study of blood T cell repertoires in COVID-19. Method: immunoSEQ multiplex PCR; TCRdb's copy keeps in-frame clones and lacks some. Of approximately 180,000 clones in the sample, about 81% were seen once. Sequenced input: peripheral blood. Receptors were obtained from a woman between 65 and 79 years old with acute or convalescent COVID-19. CDR3s leave out the opening cysteine and the closing phenylalanine or tryptophan.

TRBV30	TRBJ2-1	AWGRLAAGNEQF
TRBV6-2/TRBV6-3	TRBJ2-5	ASSYSGRGPQETQY
TRBV10-1	TRBJ2-7	ASSDGSSGTYEQY
TRBV2	TRBJ2-1	ASSDPRKVRVSSYNEQF
TRBV3-1/TRBV3-2	TRBJ1-2	ASSRGQFYGYT
TRBV14	TRBJ1-2	ASSQENRQPNYGYT
TRBV5-4	TRBJ2-3	ASSQPGLGTDTQY
TRBV11-2	TRBJ2-1	ASSLRTSGFSNEQF
TRBV3-1/TRBV3-2	TRBJ2-5	ASSQAGTSGGGTRETQY
TRBV9	TRBJ1-3	ASSVGDSSGNTIY
TRBV7-9	TRBJ1-3	ASSQDRSSGNTIY
TRBV7-2	TRBJ1-6	ASSLTGTGGFSPLH
TRBV6-2/TRBV6-3	TRBJ2-7	ASSYSFVSAYEQY
TRBV5-6	TRBJ2-1	ASSKRRLAGRYNEQF
TRBV28	TRBJ1-1	ASRGPMRTEAF
TRBV4-3	TRBJ2-3	ASSQDVYTDTQY
TRBV4-2	TRBJ2-5	ASSQETSGVSYQETQY
TRBV5-6	TRBJ1-5	ASSLMGQGAGQPQH
TRBV24-1	TRBJ2-7	ATSDPGQYEQY
TRBV7-2	TRBJ2-2	ASSLNSGDGELF
TRBV6-6	TRBJ1-1	ASSPSGAVAF
TRBV5-8	TRBJ1-3	ASSGGIGNTIY
TRBV5-1	TRBJ1-2	ASSLAGTGRPS
TRBV7-9	TRBJ1-2	ASSLDPGQIYGYT
TRBV6-5	TRBJ1-6	ASKEGAFNSPLH
TRBV7-3	TRBJ2-1	ASSLSGTYNEQF
TRBV2	TRBJ2-1	ASSDQGLETNEQF
TRBV28	TRBJ1-1	ASDKGRGNTEAF
TRBV2	TRBJ1-1	ASRTTGNEAF
TRBV12-3/TRBV12-4	TRBJ1-2	ASTHGWYGYT
TRBV9	TRBJ1-6	ASSVKQKTPLH
TRBV24-1	TRBJ1-2	ATSDPTGKGFGYT
TRBV6-6	TRBJ1-5	ASTQQGGQPQH
TRBV4-1	TRBJ1-6	ASSSYNSPLH
TRBV10-3	TRBJ1-5	AITSVGGGQPQH
TRBV7-8	TRBJ1-2	ASSSGQNYGYT
TRBV10-3	TRBJ1-1	AISESRPRDTEAF
TRBV27	TRBJ1-5	ASSSSRDRDNQPQH
TRBV5-6	TRBJ2-3	ASSLRLDSTDTQY
TRBV5-1	TRBJ1-6	ASSPKGTGNSPLH